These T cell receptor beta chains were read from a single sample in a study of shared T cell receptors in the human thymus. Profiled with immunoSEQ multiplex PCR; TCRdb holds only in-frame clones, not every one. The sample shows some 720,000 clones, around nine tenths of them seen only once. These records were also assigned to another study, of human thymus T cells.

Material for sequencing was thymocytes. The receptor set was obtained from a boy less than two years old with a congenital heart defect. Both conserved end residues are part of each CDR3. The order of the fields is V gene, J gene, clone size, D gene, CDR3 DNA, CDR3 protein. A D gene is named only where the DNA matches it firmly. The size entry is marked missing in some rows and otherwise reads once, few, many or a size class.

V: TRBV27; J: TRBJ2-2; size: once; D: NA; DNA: TGTGCCAGCAGTTTTGGTGGGGAGACCGGGGAGCTGTTTTTT; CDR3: CASSFGGETGELFF
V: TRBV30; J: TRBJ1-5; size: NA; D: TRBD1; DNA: TGTGCCTGGGCGGAGACAGGGGCAGGTCAGCCCCAGCATTTT; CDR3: CAWAETGAGQPQHF
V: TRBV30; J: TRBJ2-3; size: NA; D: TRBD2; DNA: TGTGCCTGGCGGGAGCGGGAGACCGCCACAGATACGCAGTATTTT; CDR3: CAWRERETATDTQYF
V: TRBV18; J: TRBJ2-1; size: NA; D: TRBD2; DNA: TGTGCCAGCTCCCCCCTAGCGGGAGGACCGAGCTCCTACAATGAGCAGTTCTTC; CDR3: CASSPLAGGPSSYNEQFF
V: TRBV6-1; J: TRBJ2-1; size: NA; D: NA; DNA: TGTGCCAGCGCGGGATTCCGGCTTTACAATGAGCAGTTCTTC; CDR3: CASAGFRLYNEQFF
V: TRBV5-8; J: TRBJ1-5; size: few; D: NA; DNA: TGTGCCAGCAGCTTGGGACGGACTAATTGGCCCCAGCATTTT; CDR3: CASSLGRTNWPQHF
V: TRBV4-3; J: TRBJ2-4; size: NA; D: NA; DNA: TGCGCCAGCAGCCAAGTATGGGACTTTTTAGCCAAAAACATTCAGTACTTC; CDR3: CASSQVWDFLAKNIQYF
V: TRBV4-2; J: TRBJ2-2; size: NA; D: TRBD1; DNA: TGTGCCAGCAGCCCGGACGCGGAAAGGGACAGCCCTATTAACACCGGGGAGCTGTTTTTT; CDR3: CASSPDAERDSPINTGELFF
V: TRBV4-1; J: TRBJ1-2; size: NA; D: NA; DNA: TGCGCCAGCAGCCAAGGACCGGGGAGCTATGGCTACACCTTC; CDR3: CASSQGPGSYGYTF
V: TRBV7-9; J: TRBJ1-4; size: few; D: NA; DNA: TGTGCCAGCAGCCCGCGACAGGAGGCTAATGAAAAACTGTTTTTT; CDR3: CASSPRQEANEKLFF
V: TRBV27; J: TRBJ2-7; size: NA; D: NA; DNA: TGTGCCAGCAGTTCCGGGACAACGCCAACCTACGAGCAGTACTTC; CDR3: CASSSGTTPTYEQYF
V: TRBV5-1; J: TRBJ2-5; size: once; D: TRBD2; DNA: TGCGCCAGCAGCTTACCACGGACTAGCGGGAATCAAGAGACCCAGTACTTC; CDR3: CASSLPRTSGNQETQYF
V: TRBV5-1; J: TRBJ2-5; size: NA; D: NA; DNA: TGCGCCAGCAGCTGGGCGGGACCGTCGGAGACCCAGTACTTC; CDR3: CASSWAGPSETQYF
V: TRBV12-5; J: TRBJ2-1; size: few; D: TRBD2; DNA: TGTGCTAGTGGTGGCGCACGCGGGAGCTACAATGAGCAGTTCTTC; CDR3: CASGGARGSYNEQFF
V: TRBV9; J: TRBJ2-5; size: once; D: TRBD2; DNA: TGTGCCAGCAGCGCGAGGGCCCTTAGCGGGAGGCACCAAGAGACCCAGTACTTC; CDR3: CASSARALSGRHQETQYF
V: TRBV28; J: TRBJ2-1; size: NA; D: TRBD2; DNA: TGTGCCAGCAGTTTCGGGCTAGCGGGACAAAACTACAATGAGCAGTTCTTC; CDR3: CASSFGLAGQNYNEQFF
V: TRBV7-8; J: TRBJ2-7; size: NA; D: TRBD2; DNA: TGTGCCAGCAGCTTAGGCCGGGACTACACAGGGCAGTACTTC; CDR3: CASSLGRDYTGQYF
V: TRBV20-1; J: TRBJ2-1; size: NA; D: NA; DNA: TGCAGTGCCTCCTGGGGGGATCCCGAGTTCTTC; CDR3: CSASWGDPEFF
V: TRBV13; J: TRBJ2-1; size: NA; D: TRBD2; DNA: TGTGCCAGCAGCTTTGGCGGGAGGGCCAGGAATGAGCAGTTCTTC; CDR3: CASSFGGRARNEQFF
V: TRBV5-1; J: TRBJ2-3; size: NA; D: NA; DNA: TGCGCCAGCAGCTCTAGGGATACGCAGTATTTT; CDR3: CASSSRDTQYF
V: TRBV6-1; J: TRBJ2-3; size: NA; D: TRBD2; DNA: TGTGCCAGCAGTGCCGGGACTAGCGGGTACAGCACAGATACGCAGTATTTT; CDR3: CASSAGTSGYSTDTQYF
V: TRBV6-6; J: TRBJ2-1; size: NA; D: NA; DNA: TGTGCCAGCAGTTACCCGCTAGTTGATTCGGATGAGCAGTTCTTC; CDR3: CASSYPLVDSDEQFF
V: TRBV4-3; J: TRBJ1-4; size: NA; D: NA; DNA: TGCGCCAGCAGCCGAACTATGGGGGGAGGGAGAGCTAATGAAAAACTGTTTTTT; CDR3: CASSRTMGGGRANEKLFF
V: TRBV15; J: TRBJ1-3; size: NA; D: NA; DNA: TGTGCCACCAGCAGAGGAATACGTTATTTCCGGACACCCTTCTCTGGAAACACCATATATTTT; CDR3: CATSRGIRYFRTPFSGNTIYF
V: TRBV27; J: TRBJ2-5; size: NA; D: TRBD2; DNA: TGTGCCAGCAGTCCCTGGACTAGCGGCCAAGAGACCCAGTACTTC; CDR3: CASSPWTSGQETQYF
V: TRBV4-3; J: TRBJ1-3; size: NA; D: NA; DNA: TGCGCCAGCAGCCAAGGGACAGATGAACACAGCTCTGGAAACACCATATATTTT; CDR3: CASSQGTDEHSSGNTIYF
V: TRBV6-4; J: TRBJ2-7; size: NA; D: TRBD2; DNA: TGTGCCAGCAGTGGCGAACGTGGACTAGCGGGGGCAAGGGCCTACGAGCAGTACTTC; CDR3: CASSGERGLAGARAYEQYF
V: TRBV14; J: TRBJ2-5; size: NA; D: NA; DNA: TGTGCCAGCAGCCAAGAAGAGGGCCAAGAGACCCAGTACTTC; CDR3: CASSQEEGQETQYF
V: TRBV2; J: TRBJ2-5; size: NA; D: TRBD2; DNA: TGTGCCAGCTTAGGACTAGCGGGAGTAAAAGAGACCCAGTACTTC; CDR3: CASLGLAGVKETQYF
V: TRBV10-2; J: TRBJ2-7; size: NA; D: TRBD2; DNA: TGCGCCAGCAGTGAGCGACGGGAGGCGGGAGGGCCTTGGATCGAGCAGTACTTC; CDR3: CASSERREAGGPWIEQYF
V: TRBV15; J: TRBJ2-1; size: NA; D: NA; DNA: TGTGCCACCAGCAGGTCCGGCCAGGGGGGCTACAATGAGCAGTTCTTC; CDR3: CATSRSGQGGYNEQFF
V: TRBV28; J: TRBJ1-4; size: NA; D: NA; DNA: TGTGCCAGCAGGGCTCCTAATGAAAAACTGTTTTTT; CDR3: CASRAPNEKLFF
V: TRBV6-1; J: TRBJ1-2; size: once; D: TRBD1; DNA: TGTGCCAGCAGACAGGGGGCTAGGGGCTACACCTTC; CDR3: CASRQGARGYTF
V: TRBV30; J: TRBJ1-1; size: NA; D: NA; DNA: TGTGCCTGGAGTTCGGAGGGGCCACAAGACTGGGTAGCTTTCTTT; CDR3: CAWSSEGPQDWVAFF
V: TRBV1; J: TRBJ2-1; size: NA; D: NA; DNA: TGCACCAGCAGCCAAAAACTAGCGGGAGAATCCTACAATGAGCAGTTCTTC; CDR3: CTSSQKLAGESYNEQFF
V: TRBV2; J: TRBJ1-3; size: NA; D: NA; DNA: TGTGCCAGCAGTGAAGGCGGGGCTCGATCCTCTGGAAACACCATATATTTT; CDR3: CASSEGGARSSGNTIYF
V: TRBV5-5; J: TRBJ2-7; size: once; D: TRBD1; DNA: TGTGCCAGCAGCTACCCGACAGGGTTTATTTACGAGCAGTACTTC; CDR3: CASSYPTGFIYEQYF
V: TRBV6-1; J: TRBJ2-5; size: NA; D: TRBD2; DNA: TGTGCCAGCAGTGAGGCCCAAATGGCTAGCGGGAATCAAGAGACCCAGTACTTC; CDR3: CASSEAQMASGNQETQYF
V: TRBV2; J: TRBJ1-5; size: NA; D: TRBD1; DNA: TGTGCCAGCAGTCCCAGACAGGGACATAGCAATCAGCCCCAGCATTTT; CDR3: CASSPRQGHSNQPQHF
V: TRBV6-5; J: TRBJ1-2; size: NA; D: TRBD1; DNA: TGTGCCAGCAGTCGCCAAGGACAGGTTAACTATGGCTACACCTTC; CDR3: CASSRQGQVNYGYTF
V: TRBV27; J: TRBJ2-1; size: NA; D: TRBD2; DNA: TGTGCCAGCAGTGGCCGACTAGCGCAAAGCTCCTACAATGAGCAGTTCTTC; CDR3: CASSGRLAQSSYNEQFF
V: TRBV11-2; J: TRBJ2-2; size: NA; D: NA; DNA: TGTGCCAGCAGCTTTAGGTGGAGGCCACCTCCCGGGGAGCTGTTTTTT; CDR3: CASSFRWRPPPGELFF
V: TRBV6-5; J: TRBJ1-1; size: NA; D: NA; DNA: TGTGCCAGCAGCTTGGGGCGGCAAGACACTGAAGCTTTCTTT; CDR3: CASSLGRQDTEAFF
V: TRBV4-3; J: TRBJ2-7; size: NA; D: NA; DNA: TGCGCCAGCAGCCAAGAAAGATGGGCCGGACTGGGCGAGCAGTACTTC; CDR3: CASSQERWAGLGEQYF
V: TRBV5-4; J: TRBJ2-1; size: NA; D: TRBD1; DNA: TGTGCCAGCAGCCGACGGACAGGGAAGAACAATGAGCAGTTCTTC; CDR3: CASSRRTGKNNEQFF
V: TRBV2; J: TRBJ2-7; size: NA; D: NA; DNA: TGTGCCAGCAGTGAAGGTGTCCCCCCCCCGGGGGAGCAGTACTTC; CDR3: CASSEGVPPPGEQYF
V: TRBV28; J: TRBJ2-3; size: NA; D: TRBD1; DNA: TGTGCCAGCAGACCCACAGGGGGTGTTCGCACAGATACGCAGTATTTT; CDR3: CASRPTGGVRTDTQYF
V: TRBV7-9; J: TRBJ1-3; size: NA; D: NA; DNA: TGTGCCAGCAGCTTAGCCATGGGGACACCTTTTCTCTCTGGAAACACCATATATTTT; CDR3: CASSLAMGTPFLSGNTIYF
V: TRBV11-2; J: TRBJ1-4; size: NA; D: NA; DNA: TGTGCCAGCAGCTTAGAGGGCAGGGTACGTGAAAAACTGTTTTTT; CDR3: CASSLEGRVREKLFF
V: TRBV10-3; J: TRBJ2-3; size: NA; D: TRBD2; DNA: TGTGCCATCAGGAACGGACTAGCGCCGGTGGAAGATACGCAGTATTTT; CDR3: CAIRNGLAPVEDTQYF
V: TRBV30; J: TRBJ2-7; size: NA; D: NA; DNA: TGTGCCTGGAGTGTACTAAGAGTGCGGTACTTC; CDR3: CAWSVLRVRYF
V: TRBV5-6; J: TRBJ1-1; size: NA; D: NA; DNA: TGTGCCAGCAGCTTGGGGGGGGAGGCGGTGAACACTGAAGCTTTCTTT; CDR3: CASSLGGEAVNTEAFF
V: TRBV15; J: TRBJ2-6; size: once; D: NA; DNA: TGTGCCACCAGCAGAGAGGCCCGGGATAACTCTGGGGCCAACGTCCTGACTTTC; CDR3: CATSREARDNSGANVLTF
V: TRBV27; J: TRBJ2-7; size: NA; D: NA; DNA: TGTGCCAGCAGTTTAGGTGCAGGGGCCTACGAGCAGTACTTC; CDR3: CASSLGAGAYEQYF
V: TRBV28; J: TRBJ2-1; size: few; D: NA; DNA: TGTGCCAGCAAAAAGGGGGAAGCCTACCTCGGGGTGCAGTTCTTC; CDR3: CASKKGEAYLGVQFF
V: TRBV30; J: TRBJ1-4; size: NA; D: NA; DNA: TGTGCCTGGAGTTCCTCCGCTCACGGGAAACTGTTTTTT; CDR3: CAWSSSAHGKLFF
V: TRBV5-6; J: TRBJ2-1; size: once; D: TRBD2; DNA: TGTGCCAGCAGCCCCGGCCGGGTAGCGGGAACCTACAATGAGCAGTTCTTC; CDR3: CASSPGRVAGTYNEQFF
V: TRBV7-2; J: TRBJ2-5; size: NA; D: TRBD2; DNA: TGTGCCAGCAGCTTTCCGGGACTAGCGGGGTTACACCAAGAGACCCAGTACTTC; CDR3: CASSFPGLAGLHQETQYF
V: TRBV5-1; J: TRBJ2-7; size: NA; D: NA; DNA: TGCGCCAGCAGCTATGTGGGCGACTACGAGCAGTACTTC; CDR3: CASSYVGDYEQYF
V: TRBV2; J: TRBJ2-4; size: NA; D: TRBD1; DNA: TGTGCCAGCAGCCTCCGGGACAGGGGCGATCAAAAGGATCCCAAAAACATTCAGTACTTC; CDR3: CASSLRDRGDQKDPKNIQYF